These T cell receptor beta chains were read from a single sample in a study of blood T cell repertoires in COVID-19. Profiling relied on immunoSEQ multiplex PCR, and the TCRdb table lists in-frame clones only, not all of them. The sample has about 15,000 clones, 87% seen once; the top ten hold about 17%. The sample comprised peripheral blood. Source of these receptors: a man aged 50 or older with active COVID-19. The CDR3 runs from the conserved cysteine through the conserved F or W. Each record gives: clone size, J gene, CDR3 length, V gene, D gene, CDR3 protein, CDR3 DNA. A D gene is named only where the DNA matches it firmly. Rows give clone size only sometimes, using once, few, many, or a class for an expanded clone.

- | TRBJ2-7 | 16 | TRBV9 | TRBD2 | CASSVGSMREGYEQYF | TGTGCCAGCAGCGTAGGTAGTATGCGGGAGGGCTACGAGCAGTACTTC
once | TRBJ1-1 | 15 | TRBV29-1 | TRBD1 | CSVFPTGVMNTEAFF | TGCAGCGTTTTTCCGACAGGGGTTATGAACACTGAAGCTTTCTTT
- | TRBJ2-7 | 18 | TRBV11-2 | - | CASRIDSHAGLYYYEQYF | TGTGCCAGCAGAATAGACAGCCACGCAGGGCTCTACTACTACGAGCAGTACTTC
- | TRBJ1-1 | 10 | TRBV6-5 | - | CASAGDRSFF | TGTGCCAGCGCAGGGGATAGATCTTTCTTT
- | TRBJ2-7 | 15 | TRBV7-9 | TRBD2 | CASSGGLAGKYEQYF | TGTGCCAGCAGCGGGGGACTAGCGGGAAAGTACGAGCAGTACTTC
- | TRBJ2-3 | 14 | TRBV19 | - | CASSIGGSADTQYF | TGTGCCAGTAGTATAGGAGGTAGCGCAGATACGCAGTATTTT
- | TRBJ2-5 | 14 | TRBV3-1/TRBV3-2 | TRBD2 | CASSRIAGKETQYF | TGTGCCAGCAGCCGAATAGCGGGAAAAGAGACCCAGTACTTC
- | TRBJ1-2 | 14 | TRBV11-3 | - | CASSPDRFSYGYTF | TGTGCCAGCAGCCCGGACAGATTCAGCTATGGCTACACCTTC
- | TRBJ2-1 | 12 | TRBV4-1 | - | CASSYHLNEQFF | TGCGCCAGCAGCTACCACTTGAATGAGCAGTTCTTC
- | TRBJ1-3 | 16 | TRBV28 | TRBD1 | CASSPRTGHSGNTIYF | TGTGCCAGCAGTCCGCGGACAGGGCACTCTGGAAACACCATATATTTT
- | TRBJ1-5 | 14 | TRBV7-2 | - | CASSGQPSNQPQHF | TGTGCCAGCAGCGGACAGCCGAGCAATCAGCCCCAGCATTTT
- | TRBJ2-3 | 14 | TRBV28 | TRBD2 | CASSYRAGADTQYF | TGTGCCAGCAGTTATCGAGCGGGAGCAGATACGCAGTATTTT
- | TRBJ1-1 | 14 | TRBV5-4 | - | CASSLARANTEAFF | TGTGCCAGCAGCTTGGCCAGGGCTAACACTGAAGCTTTCTTT
- | TRBJ2-3 | 16 | TRBV18 | TRBD2 | CASSSTSGRSTDTQYF | TGTGCCAGCTCATCTACTAGCGGGAGGTCCACAGATACGCAGTATTTT
once | TRBJ1-2 | 13 | TRBV10-3 | - | CAISAGPGGGYTF | TGTGCCATCAGTGCGGGCCCGGGGGGAGGCTACACCTTC
- | TRBJ2-1 | 17 | TRBV24-1 | TRBD2 | CATSDALSGRSDNEQFF | TGTGCCACCAGTGATGCACTTAGCGGGAGGAGCGACAATGAGCAGTTCTTC
- | TRBJ2-1 | 16 | TRBV7-6 | - | CASSLFQQGFDHEQFF | TGTGCCAGCAGCTTATTTCAACAGGGTTTTGACCATGAGCAGTTCTTC
- | TRBJ2-6 | 14 | TRBV30 | - | CAWRYSGEANVLTF | TGTGCCTGGAGGTACTCCGGGGAGGCCAACGTCCTGACTTTC
- | TRBJ1-2 | 16 | TRBV4-3 | - | CASSQDIGFQRDGYTF | TGCGCCAGCAGCCAAGATATCGGTTTTCAGAGGGATGGCTACACCTTC
once | TRBJ2-7 | 15 | TRBV18 | - | CASSPGQPLNYEQYF | TGTGCCAGCTCACCGGGGCAGCCACTAAACTACGAGCAGTACTTC
- | TRBJ2-7 | 14 | TRBV13 | - | CASSPPTGNYEQYF | TGTGCCAGCAGCCCTCCGACAGGAAACTACGAGCAGTACTTC
- | TRBJ1-2 | 13 | TRBV7-2 | TRBD1 | CASTDREAYGYTF | TGTGCCAGCACGGACAGGGAAGCATATGGCTACACCTTC
- | TRBJ1-6 | 13 | TRBV7-2 | - | CASSPIFNSPLHF | TGTGCCAGCAGCCCTATATTTAATTCACCCCTCCACTTT
- | TRBJ1-1 | 12 | TRBV19 | - | CASSIQGTEAFF | TGTGCCAGTAGTATCCAGGGCACTGAAGCTTTCTTT
- | TRBJ2-7 | 11 | TRBV7-9 | - | CASSQIYEQYF | TGTGCCAGCAGCCAAATCTACGAGCAGTACTTC
- | TRBJ1-1 | 13 | TRBV15 | - | CATSRGQYTEAFF | TGTGCCACCAGCAGAGGACAGTACACTGAAGCTTTCTTT
- | TRBJ2-1 | 14 | TRBV6-5 | - | CASKKQGSYNEQFF | TGTGCCAGCAAAAAACAGGGTTCGTACAATGAGCAGTTCTTC
- | TRBJ2-5 | 17 | TRBV15 | TRBD2 | CATSKGGTSGPQETQYF | TGTGCCACCAGTAAAGGGGGGACTAGCGGGCCCCAAGAGACCCAGTACTTC
- | TRBJ1-1 | 16 | TRBV5-4 | - | CASSSFLTAVNTEAFF | TGTGCCAGCAGCTCATTCCTTACTGCGGTGAACACTGAAGCTTTCTTT